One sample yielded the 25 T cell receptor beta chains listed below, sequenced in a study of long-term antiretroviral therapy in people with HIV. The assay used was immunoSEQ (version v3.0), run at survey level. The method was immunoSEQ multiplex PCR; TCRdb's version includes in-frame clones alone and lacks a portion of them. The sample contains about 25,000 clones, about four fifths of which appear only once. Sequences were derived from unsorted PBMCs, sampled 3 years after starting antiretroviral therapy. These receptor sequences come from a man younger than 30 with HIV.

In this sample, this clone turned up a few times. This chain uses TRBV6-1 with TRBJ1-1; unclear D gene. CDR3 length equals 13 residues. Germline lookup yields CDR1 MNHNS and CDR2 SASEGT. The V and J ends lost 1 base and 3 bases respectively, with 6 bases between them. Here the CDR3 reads CASSEVRDTEAFF. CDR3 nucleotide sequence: TGTGCCAGCAGTGAAGTACGGGACACTGAAGCTTTCTTT.

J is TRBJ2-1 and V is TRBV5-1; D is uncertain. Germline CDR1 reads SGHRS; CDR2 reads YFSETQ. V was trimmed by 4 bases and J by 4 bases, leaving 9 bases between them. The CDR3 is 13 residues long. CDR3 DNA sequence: TGCGCCAGCAGCGGTCAGATGTACAATGAGCAGTTCTTC. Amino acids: CASSGQMYNEQFF.

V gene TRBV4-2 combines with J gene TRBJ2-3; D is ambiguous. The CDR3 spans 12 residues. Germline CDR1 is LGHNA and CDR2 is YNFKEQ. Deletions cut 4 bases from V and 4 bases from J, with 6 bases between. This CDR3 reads CASSPQSDTQYF. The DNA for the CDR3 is TGTGCCAGCAGCCCCCAGTCAGATACGCAGTATTTT.

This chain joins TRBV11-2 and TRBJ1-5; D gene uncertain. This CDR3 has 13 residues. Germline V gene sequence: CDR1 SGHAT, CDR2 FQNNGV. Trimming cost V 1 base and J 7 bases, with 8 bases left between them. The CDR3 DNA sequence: TGTGCCAGCAGCTTAGGGTCTCTACAGCCCCAGCATTTT. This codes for CASSLGSLQPQHF. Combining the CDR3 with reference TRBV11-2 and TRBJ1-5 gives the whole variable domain EAGVAQSPRYKIIEKRQSVAFWCNPISGHATLYWYQQILGQGPKLLIQFQNNGVVDDSQLPKDRFSAERLKGVDSTLKIQPAKLEDSAVYLCASSLGSLQPQHFGDGTRLSIL.

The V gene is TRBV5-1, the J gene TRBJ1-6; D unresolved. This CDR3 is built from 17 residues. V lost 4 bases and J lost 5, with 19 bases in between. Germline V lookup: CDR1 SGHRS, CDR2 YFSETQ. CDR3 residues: CASSPDGIGFNNSPLHF. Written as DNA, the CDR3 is TGCGCCAGCAGCCCGGATGGTATTGGCTTTAATAATTCACCCCTCCACTTT.

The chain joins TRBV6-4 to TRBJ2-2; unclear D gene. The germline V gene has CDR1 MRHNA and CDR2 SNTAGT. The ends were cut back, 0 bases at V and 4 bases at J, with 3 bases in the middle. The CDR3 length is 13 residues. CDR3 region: CASSDSGTGELFF. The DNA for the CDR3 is TGTGCCAGCAGTGACTCCGGCACCGGGGAGCTGTTTTTT.

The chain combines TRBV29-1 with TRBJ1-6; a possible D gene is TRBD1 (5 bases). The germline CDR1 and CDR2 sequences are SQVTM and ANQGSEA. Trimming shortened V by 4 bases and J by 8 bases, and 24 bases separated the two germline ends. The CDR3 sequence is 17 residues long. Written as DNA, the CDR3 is TGCAGCGTTGGTGGGGTAGGGACGGAGTTGTCCCATTCACCCCTCCACTTT. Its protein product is CSVGGVGTELSHSPLHF. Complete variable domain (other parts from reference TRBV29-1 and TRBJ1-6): SAVISQKPSRDICQRGTSLTIQCQVDSQVTMMFWYRQQPGQSLTLIATANQGSEATYESGFVIDKFPISRPNLTFSTLTVSNMSPEDSSIYLCSVGGVGTELSHSPLHFGNGTRLTVT.

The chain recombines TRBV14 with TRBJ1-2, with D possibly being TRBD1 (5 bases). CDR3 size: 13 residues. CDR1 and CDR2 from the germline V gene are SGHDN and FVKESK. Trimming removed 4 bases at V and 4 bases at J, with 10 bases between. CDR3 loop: CASSPDSTYGYTF. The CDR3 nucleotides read TGTGCCAGCAGCCCAGACAGTACCTATGGCTACACCTTC.

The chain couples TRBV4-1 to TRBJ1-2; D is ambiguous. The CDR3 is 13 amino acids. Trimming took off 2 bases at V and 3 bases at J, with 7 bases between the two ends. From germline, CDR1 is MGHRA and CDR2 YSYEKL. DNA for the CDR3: TGCGCCAGCAGCCAACGCGAGGACTATGGCTACACCTTC. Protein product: CASSQREDYGYTF.

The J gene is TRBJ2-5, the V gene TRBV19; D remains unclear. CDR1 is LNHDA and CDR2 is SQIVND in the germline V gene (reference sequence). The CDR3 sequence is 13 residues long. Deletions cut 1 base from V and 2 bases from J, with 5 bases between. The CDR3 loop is CASSIAQQETQYF. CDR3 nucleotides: TGTGCCAGTAGTATAGCACAGCAAGAGACCCAGTACTTC.

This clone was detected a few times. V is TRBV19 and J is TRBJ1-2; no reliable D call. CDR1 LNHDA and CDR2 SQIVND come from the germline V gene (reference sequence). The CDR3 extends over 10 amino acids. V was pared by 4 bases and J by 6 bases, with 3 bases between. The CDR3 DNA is TGTGCCAGTAGTAAAAATGGCTACACCTTC. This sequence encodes CASSKNGYTF.

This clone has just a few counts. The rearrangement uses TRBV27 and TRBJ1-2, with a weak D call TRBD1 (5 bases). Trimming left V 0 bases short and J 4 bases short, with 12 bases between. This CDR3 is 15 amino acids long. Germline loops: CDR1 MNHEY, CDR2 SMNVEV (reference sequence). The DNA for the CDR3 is TGTGCCAGCAGTTTATCTGGGGGGGTTTCCTATGGCTACACCTTC. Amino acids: CASSLSGGVSYGYTF.

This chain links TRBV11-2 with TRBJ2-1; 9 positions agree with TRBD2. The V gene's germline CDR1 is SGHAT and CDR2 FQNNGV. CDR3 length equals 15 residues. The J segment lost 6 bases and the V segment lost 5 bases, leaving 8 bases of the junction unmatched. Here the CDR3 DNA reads TGTGCCAGCAGCCGGCCCGGGACTAGCATCAATGAGCAGTTCTTC. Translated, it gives CASSRPGTSINEQFF.

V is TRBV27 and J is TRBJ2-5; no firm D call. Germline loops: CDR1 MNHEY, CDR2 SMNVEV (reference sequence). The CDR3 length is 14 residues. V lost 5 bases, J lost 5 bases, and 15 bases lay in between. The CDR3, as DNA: TGTGCCAGCAGTCTCTTGGCAGGTACGGAGACCCAGTACTTC. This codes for CASSLLAGTETQYF.

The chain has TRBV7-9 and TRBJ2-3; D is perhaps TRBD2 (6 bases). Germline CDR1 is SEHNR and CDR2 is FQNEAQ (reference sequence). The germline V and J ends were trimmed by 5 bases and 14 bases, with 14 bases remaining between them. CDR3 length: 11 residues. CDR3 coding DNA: TGTGCCAGCAGCCCAGTCCTCGGGGGGTATTTT. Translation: CASSPVLGGYF.

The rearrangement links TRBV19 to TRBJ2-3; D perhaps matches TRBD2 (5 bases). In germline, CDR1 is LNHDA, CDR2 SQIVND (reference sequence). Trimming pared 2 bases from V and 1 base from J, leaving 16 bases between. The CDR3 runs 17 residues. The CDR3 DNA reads TGTGCCAGTAGTATACGGGATACAAACTACGGCACAGATACGCAGTATTTT. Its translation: CASSIRDTNYGTDTQYF. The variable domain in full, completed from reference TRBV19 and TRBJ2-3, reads DGGITQSPKYLFRKEGQNVTLSCEQNLNHDAMYWYRQDPGQGLRLIYYSQIVNDFQKGDIAEGYSVSREKKESFPLTVTSAQKNPTAFYLCASSIRDTNYGTDTQYFGPGTRLTVL.

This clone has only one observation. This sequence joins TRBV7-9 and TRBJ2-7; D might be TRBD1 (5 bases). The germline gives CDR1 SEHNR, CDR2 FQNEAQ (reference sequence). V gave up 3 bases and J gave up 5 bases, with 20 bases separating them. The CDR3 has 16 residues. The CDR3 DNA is TGTGCCAGCAGCTTTCGTTCGTTTCAGGGCAGTGACGAGCAGTACTTC. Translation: CASSFRSFQGSDEQYF.

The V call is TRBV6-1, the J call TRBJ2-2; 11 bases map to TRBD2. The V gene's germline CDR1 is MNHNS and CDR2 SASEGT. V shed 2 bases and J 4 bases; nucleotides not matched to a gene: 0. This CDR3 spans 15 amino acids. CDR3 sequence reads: CASSELAGGTGELFF. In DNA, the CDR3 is TGTGCCAGCAGTGAACTAGCGGGGGGCACCGGGGAGCTGTTTTTT.

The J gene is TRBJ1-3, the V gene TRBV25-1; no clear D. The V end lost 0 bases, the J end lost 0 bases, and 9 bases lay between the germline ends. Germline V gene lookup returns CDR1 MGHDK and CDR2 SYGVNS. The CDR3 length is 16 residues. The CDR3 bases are TGTGCCAGCAGTGAATACTTGTTCACCTCTGGAAACACCATATATTTT. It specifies CASSEYLFTSGNTIYF.

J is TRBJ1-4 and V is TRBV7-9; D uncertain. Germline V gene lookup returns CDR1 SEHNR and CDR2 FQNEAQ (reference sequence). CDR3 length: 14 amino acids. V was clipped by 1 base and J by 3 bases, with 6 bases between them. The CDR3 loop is CASSLESSNEKLFF. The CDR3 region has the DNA TGTGCCAGCAGCTTAGAGAGTTCTAATGAAAAACTGTTTTTT.

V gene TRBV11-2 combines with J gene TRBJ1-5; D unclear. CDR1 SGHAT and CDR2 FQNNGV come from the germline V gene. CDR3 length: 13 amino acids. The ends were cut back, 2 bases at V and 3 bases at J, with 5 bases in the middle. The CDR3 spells CASSLSANQPQHF. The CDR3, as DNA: TGTGCCAGCAGCTTAAGTGCCAATCAGCCCCAGCATTTT.

The CDR3 region is CASSLAQGRQETQYF. The CDR3 region has the DNA TGCGCCAGCAGCTTGGCTCAGGGAAGACAAGAGACCCAGTACTTC. The genes are TRBV5-1 and TRBJ2-5; D perhaps matches TRBD1 (5 bases). The germline V gene has CDR1 SGHRS and CDR2 YFSETQ. The CDR3 contains 15 residues. Trimming cost V 0 bases and J 2 bases, with 11 bases left between them.

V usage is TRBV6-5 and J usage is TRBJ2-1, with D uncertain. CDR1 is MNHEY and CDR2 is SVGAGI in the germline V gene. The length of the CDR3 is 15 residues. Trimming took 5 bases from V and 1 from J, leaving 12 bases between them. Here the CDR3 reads CASSGNAGSYNEQFF. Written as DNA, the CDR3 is TGTGCCAGCAGTGGAAACGCAGGTTCCTACAATGAGCAGTTCTTC.

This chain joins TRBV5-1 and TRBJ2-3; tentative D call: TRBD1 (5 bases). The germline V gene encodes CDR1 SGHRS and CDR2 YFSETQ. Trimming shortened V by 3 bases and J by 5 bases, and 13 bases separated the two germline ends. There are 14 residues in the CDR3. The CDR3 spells CASSSPTAIDTQYF. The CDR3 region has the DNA TGCGCCAGCAGCTCCCCGACAGCTATAGATACGCAGTATTTT.

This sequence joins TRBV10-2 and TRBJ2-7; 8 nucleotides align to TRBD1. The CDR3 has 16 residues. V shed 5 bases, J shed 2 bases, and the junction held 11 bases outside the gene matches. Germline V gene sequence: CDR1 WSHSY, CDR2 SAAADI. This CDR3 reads CASSLLEGTGTYEQYF. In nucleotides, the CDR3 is TGCGCCAGCAGTCTTCTCGAGGGGACAGGTACCTACGAGCAGTACTTC.